Below, 18 T cell receptor beta chains from the same sample are listed, as sequenced in a study of T cells in tuberculosis (dated by TCRdb to between 2017 and 2018). The library was built by means of the immunoSEQ multiplex PCR assay. Held by TCRdb, this immuneACCESS table contains in-frame sequences only and omits some clones. Under half of the omission traces to an unresolved V gene where checked; the cause of the rest is unknown. This sample has 85,000 to 100,000 clones in its table, and approximately 90% of those were observed once. Jointly, the top ten make up 1.9% of the sample. After being thawed and rested overnight, PBMC were stained with GMM-loaded CD1B tetramer, a Live/Dead dye and anti-CD3, and were then sorted on a FACS Aria II. C32 glucose monomycolate purified from Rhodococcus equi was loaded onto CD1B tetramers. The specimen was CD1b-GMM tetramer-negative cells sorted from PBMCs. In the paper's terms, the cell subset or site label means: T cells not binding CD1B-GMM tetramer, sorted from same donor. The receptors originated from an adult woman with latent tuberculosis.

The rearrangement joins TRBV30 to TRBJ1-2; 7 positions agree with TRBD1. Trimming removed 6 bases from V and 2 bases from J; junction bases left unmatched: 18. Looked up from germline, CDR1 is GTSNPN and CDR2 is SVGIG (reference sequence). The CDR3 sequence is 17 residues long. CDR3 region: CACQLQTRTGPNYGYTF. CDR3 nucleotides: TGTGCCTGCCAATTGCAAACCCGGACAGGCCCAAACTATGGCTACACCTTC.

This clone was detected only once. The chain combines TRBV29-1 with TRBJ2-5; D remains ambiguous. Trimming removed 4 bases at V and 1 base at J, with 10 bases between. The CDR3 contains 13 residues. The germline V gene has CDR1 SQVTM and CDR2 ANQGSEA. The CDR3 loop is CSVALSGQETQYF. The DNA for the CDR3 is TGCAGCGTTGCCCTCTCAGGCCAAGAGACCCAGTACTTC.

CDR3 in DNA: TGTGCCAGCAGCCCCAGACAGGGTTACGAGCAGTACGTC. Protein sequence: CASSPRQGYEQYV. The chain uses TRBV11-1 and TRBJ2-7; 7 bases map to TRBD1. The CDR3 contains 13 residues. The junction had 5 bases not matched to a gene; V was cut back by 5 bases and J by 4 bases. Germline V lookup: CDR1 SGHAT, CDR2 FQDESV (reference sequence).

The chain couples TRBV30 to TRBJ1-1, with D perhaps matching TRBD1 (5 bases). V lost 4 bases to trimming and J lost 5 bases, with 11 bases between them. CDR1 is GTSNPN and CDR2 is SVGIG in the germline V gene (reference sequence). The CDR3 totals 12 residues. The DNA of the CDR3 is TGTGCCTGGACACAGGCGGCAACTGAAGCTTTCTTT. Translation gives CAWTQAATEAFF.

The CDR3 sequence: CASSIGRGTEAFF. CDR3 bases: TGTGCCAGCAGTATCGGTAGGGGCACTGAAGCTTTCTTT. The chain couples TRBV6-1 to TRBJ1-1; D perhaps matches TRBD1 (5 bases). This CDR3 has 13 amino acids. Germline V lookup: CDR1 MNHNS, CDR2 SASEGT. Trimming left V 5 bases short and J 4 bases short, with 11 bases between.

The rearrangement links TRBV10-3 to TRBJ1-5; a possible D gene is TRBD1 (5 bases). The CDR3 has 12 residues. V was trimmed by 11 bases and J by 1 base, leaving 9 bases between them. Per the germline V gene, CDR1 is ENHRY and CDR2 is SYGVKD. The CDR3 DNA reads TGTGCCGGAGGGGACAGCAATCAGCCCCAGCATTTT. Translation gives CAGGDSNQPQHF.

The V call is TRBV30, the J call TRBJ1-5, with TRBD1 identical over 7 bases. The V gene end was trimmed by 4 bases and the J gene end by 3 bases; junction bases not matched to a gene: 9. The V gene's germline CDR1 is GTSNPN and CDR2 SVGIG (reference sequence). CDR3 length equals 15 residues. CDR3 sequence: CAWKRRGPANQPQHF. CDR3 DNA sequence: TGTGCCTGGAAACGAAGGGGGCCCGCCAATCAGCCCCAGCATTTT. Variable domain in full (rest from reference TRBV30 and TRBJ1-5): SQTIHQWPATLVQPVGSPLSLECTVEGTSNPNLYWYRQAAGRGLQLLFYSVGIGQISSEVPQNLSASRPQDRQFILSSKKLLLSDSGFYLCAWKRRGPANQPQHFGDGTRLSIL.

This clone was seen more than once but under ten times. The chain is built from TRBV19 and TRBJ1-4, with D perhaps matching TRBD1 (5 bases). The germline gives CDR1 LNHDA, CDR2 SQIVND (reference sequence). V lost 4 bases and J 8 bases, leaving 14 bases between the germline ends. The CDR3 is 14 residues long. The CDR3 DNA sequence: TGTGCCAGTAGTACCCACAGGTTCGGGGAAAAACTGTTTTTT. Translated, it gives CASSTHRFGEKLFF. Looking up the rest from reference TRBV19 and TRBJ1-4 gives the full variable domain: DGGITQSPKYLFRKEGQNVTLSCEQNLNHDAMYWYRQDPGQGLRLIYYSQIVNDFQKGDIAEGYSVSREKKESFPLTVTSAQKNPTAFYLCASSTHRFGEKLFFGSGTQLSVL.

The rearrangement uses TRBV7-2 and TRBJ1-1; TRBD1 aligns across 10 bases. Germline V gives CDR1 SGHTA, CDR2 FQGNSA. Unmatched junction bases numbered 9, after V lost 6 bases and J lost 5 bases. The CDR3 covers 15 residues. CDR3 coding DNA: TGTGCCAGCAGGACAGGGGGCTGGGGTAGTACTGAAGCTTTCTTT. This codes for CASRTGGWGSTEAFF.

The genes are TRBV5-1 and TRBJ1-1; 7 bases agree with TRBD1. Germline V CDR1 and CDR2: SGHRS, YFSETQ. This CDR3 contains 15 residues. Unmatched junction bases numbered 7, after V lost 1 base and J lost 4 bases. CDR3 bases: TGCGCCAGCAGCTTGAGAGGGGGCGAGGGCACTGAAGCTTTCTTT. It specifies CASSLRGGEGTEAFF.

CDR3 DNA sequence: TGTGCCAGTAGTATAGTAGCGGGAGACAATGAGCAGTTCTTC. Translation: CASSIVAGDNEQFF. The chain employs TRBV19 and TRBJ2-1, with 9 positions matching TRBD2. The CDR3 has 14 amino acids. J gave up 5 bases and V 1 base, and 0 bases lay outside the gene matches. Per the germline V gene, CDR1 is LNHDA and CDR2 is SQIVND (reference sequence).

The rearrangement links TRBV9 to TRBJ2-4, with 8 bases aligning to TRBD2. J lost 1 base, V lost 3 bases, and 6 bases had no gene match. The CDR3 spans 16 residues. Germline loops: CDR1 SGDLS, CDR2 YYNGEE. CDR3 in amino acids: CASSAGGDTAKNIQYF. The CDR3 bases are TGTGCCAGCAGCGCCGGGGGGGATACGGCCAAAAACATTCAGTACTTC.

The V call is TRBV4-3, the J call TRBJ2-5, with 7 bases identical to TRBD2. The J segment lost 5 bases and the V segment lost 0 bases, leaving 3 bases of the junction unmatched. Germline V gives CDR1 LGHNA, CDR2 YSLEER. The CDR3 totals 14 residues. The CDR3 sequence is CASSQDLGGETQYF. The CDR3 region has the DNA TGCGCCAGCAGCCAAGATCTCGGGGGGGAGACCCAGTACTTC.

This rearrangement joins TRBV27 to TRBJ2-1, with D maybe TRBD1 (6 bases). V was pared by 3 bases and J by 6 bases, with 12 bases between. Germline V gene sequence: CDR1 MNHEY, CDR2 SMNVEV (reference sequence). This CDR3 comprises 14 residues. For the CDR3, the DNA is TGTGCCAGCAGTTTCGCCGCAGGGGTCAATGAGCAGTTCTTC. Protein sequence: CASSFAAGVNEQFF.

This clone has only one observation. The chain couples TRBV28 to TRBJ1-1; D perhaps matches TRBD1 (6 bases). The CDR3 has 17 residues. V was cut by 2 bases and J by 6 bases, with 22 bases left in between. Germline V gene sequence: CDR1 MDHEN, CDR2 SYDVKM. CDR3 sequence reads: CASSLGGAGRGFAEAFF. The CDR3 DNA sequence: TGTGCCAGCAGTTTAGGGGGGGCTGGTCGCGGATTCGCTGAAGCTTTCTTT.

The rearrangement joins TRBV5-1 to TRBJ1-2, with 8 bases aligning to TRBD1. This CDR3 spans 15 amino acids. With 4 bases clipped from V and 8 bases from J, the junction kept 13 bases outside the gene matches. Germline values: CDR1 SGHRS, CDR2 YFSETQ. The CDR3, as DNA: TGCGCCAGCAGCCGGACAGGGTCGAGCGATTACGGCTACACCTTC. As protein: CASSRTGSSDYGYTF.

The chain carries TRBV2 and TRBJ2-1; possibly TRBD2 for D (6 bases). The germline V gene has CDR1 SNHLY and CDR2 FYNNEI. The CDR3 runs to 13 residues. Trimming shortened V by 6 bases and J by 9 bases, and 15 bases separated the two germline ends. The CDR3 DNA follows: TGTGCCAGCAGCGACGGTCGGCGGGGTGAGCAGTTCTTC. Protein sequence: CASSDGRRGEQFF. The full variable domain, its missing parts supplied by reference TRBV2 and TRBJ2-1, is EPEVTQTPSHQVTQMGQEVILRCVPISNHLYFYWYRQILGQKVEFLVSFYNNEISEKSEIFDDQFSVERPDGSNFTLKIRSTKLEDSAMYFCASSDGRRGEQFFGPGTRLTVL.

The gene calls are TRBV15 and TRBJ2-7; D possibly corresponds to TRBD2 (5 bases). CDR1 and CDR2 (germline): LNHNV, YYDKDF (reference sequence). The CDR3 contains 16 residues. Trimming cost V 1 base and J 5 bases, with 18 bases left between them. The DNA of the CDR3 is TGTGCCACCAGCAGAGCCCCGGAGGTGAGGCTTGACGAGCAGTACTTC. Translation gives CATSRAPEVRLDEQYF.